This is a list of T cell receptor beta chains from one sample in a study of shared clonotypes between healthy human individuals. The table came from immunoSEQ multiplex PCR; TCRdb's copy has only in-frame clones and leaves some out. The data hold roughly 1,500,000 clones, with approximately 98% observed a single time. Sequencing used naive CD4+ T cells sorted from blood. The receptors here all came from a man aged 25-45 years in good health. Each CDR3 is given with its conserved first and last residue. The order of the fields is V gene, clone size, J gene, D gene, CDR3 protein, CDR3 DNA. D genes are given only for firm matches. The size field is filled for only some rows; it gives once, few, many or a size class.

V: TRBV18; size: -; J: TRBJ1-1; D: -; CDR3: CASHRSLGNTEAFF; DNA: TGTGCCAGCCACCGGAGTTTGGGAAACACTGAAGCTTTCTTT
V: TRBV11-2; size: once; J: TRBJ2-4; D: -; CDR3: CASQPSGRAKNIQYF; DNA: TGTGCCAGCCAACCAAGCGGGCGAGCCAAAAACATTCAGTACTTC
V: TRBV19; size: once; J: TRBJ1-4; D: -; CDR3: CASSIAVGEKLFF; DNA: TGTGCCAGTAGTATAGCAGTTGGGGAAAAACTGTTTTTT
V: TRBV7-7; size: few; J: TRBJ2-6; D: -; CDR3: CASSVPQSRANVLTF; DNA: TGTGCCAGCAGCGTGCCACAAAGTCGGGCCAACGTCCTGACTTTC
V: TRBV6-4; size: -; J: TRBJ2-3; D: TRBD2; CDR3: CATRLAGGSTDTQYF; DNA: TGTGCCACCCGACTAGCGGGAGGTAGCACAGATACGCAGTATTTT
V: TRBV2; size: -; J: TRBJ2-2; D: -; CDR3: CASKAGLGGELFF; DNA: TGTGCCAGCAAGGCGGGGCTCGGCGGGGAGCTGTTTTTT
V: TRBV11-2; size: -; J: TRBJ2-7; D: -; CDR3: CASSLELSQLTNYEQYF; DNA: TGTGCCAGCAGCTTAGAGCTTAGCCAGCTGACTAACTACGAGCAGTACTTC
V: TRBV5-1; size: -; J: TRBJ2-7; D: -; CDR3: CANVILPFLDEQYF; DNA: TGCGCCAACGTCATCCTACCCTTCCTCGACGAGCAGTACTTC
V: TRBV19; size: -; J: TRBJ2-5; D: -; CDR3: CASSLGREETQYF; DNA: TGTGCCAGTAGTCTGGGTAGGGAAGAGACCCAGTACTTC
V: TRBV28; size: -; J: TRBJ2-7; D: TRBD1; CDR3: CASSLVGQGYEQYF; DNA: TGTGCCAGCAGCTTAGTGGGACAGGGTTACGAGCAGTACTTC
V: TRBV6-6; size: -; J: TRBJ1-3; D: TRBD1; CDR3: CASSYQGAVGNTIYF; DNA: TGTGCCAGCAGTTACCAGGGGGCGGTAGGAAACACCATATATTTT